A selection of T cell receptor beta chains follows, all from one sample in a study of regulatory T cells in long-lasting Graves disease. MiXCR, applied by TCRdb to the multiplex PCR reads, yields one record per CDR3 protein. The table has almost 450,000 distinct CDR3 sequences, around 15% seen once; the top ten hold 9.5% to 12%. The same data also went into a second study, on T cells in Graves' hyperthyroidism and ophthalmopathy.

Sequencing was performed on peripheral blood mononuclear cells (PBMCs), taken at new diagnosis, from a patient treated with antithyroid drugs. These receptors all come from a woman under 40 with Graves disease. The CDR3 runs from the conserved cysteine through the conserved F or W. The order of the fields is V gene, clone size, J gene, D gene, CDR3 length, CDR3 DNA, CDR3 protein. The D gene is left open where the match is weak. For some rows the clone size is stated as once, few or many, or as a class when expanded; others skip it.

v_gene: TRBV14
abundance: many
j_gene: TRBJ2-1
d_gene: TRBD2
len: 15
CDR3nt: TGTGCCAGCACCCCTCAGACGGGAGGGCCGAGTGAGCAGTTCTTC
CDR3aa: CASTPQTGGPSEQFF

v_gene: TRBV6-5
abundance: many
j_gene: TRBJ1-4
d_gene: NA
len: 14
CDR3nt: TGTGCCAGCAGTTTAGGCAGGCCTAATGAAAAACTGTTTTTT
CDR3aa: CASSLGRPNEKLFF

v_gene: TRBV5-1
abundance: few
j_gene: TRBJ2-2
d_gene: TRBD1
len: 16
CDR3nt: TGCGCCAGTCAGAACAGGGGGCGATTGAACACCGGGGAGCTGTTTTTT
CDR3aa: CASQNRGRLNTGELFF

v_gene: TRBV12-3/TRBV12-4
abundance: few
j_gene: TRBJ2-5
d_gene: NA
len: 13
CDR3nt: TGTGCCAGCAGCCCCCCGGCAGAAGAGACCCAGTACTTC
CDR3aa: CASSPPAEETQYF

v_gene: TRBV4-1
abundance: few
j_gene: TRBJ2-5
d_gene: TRBD2
len: 14
CDR3nt: TGCGCCAGCAGCTTGGGACCGCGGGAGGAGACCCAGTACTTC
CDR3aa: CASSLGPREETQYF

v_gene: TRBV10-3
abundance: few
j_gene: TRBJ2-7
d_gene: TRBD1
len: 14
CDR3nt: TGTGCCATCAGTGAATCGGGACAGGGCTACGAGCAGTACTTC
CDR3aa: CAISESGQGYEQYF

v_gene: TRBV20-1
abundance: many
j_gene: TRBJ2-1
d_gene: TRBD2
len: 14
CDR3nt: TGCAGACTAGCGGGATCAGACTGGGGCGATGAGCAGTTCTTC
CDR3aa: CRLAGSDWGDEQFF

v_gene: TRBV2
abundance: many
j_gene: TRBJ2-3
d_gene: NA
len: 14
CDR3nt: TGTGCCAGCAGTGTGAGGGCCGGAAGGCATACGCAGTATTTT
CDR3aa: CASSVRAGRHTQYF

v_gene: TRBV29-1
abundance: few
j_gene: TRBJ2-1
d_gene: NA
len: 17
CDR3nt: TGCAGCGTTGATCTTGTAGTGGGGGCAGGGAATGGGTTTGGGCAGTTCTTC
CDR3aa: CSVDLVVGAGNGFGQFF

v_gene: TRBV20-1
abundance: NA
j_gene: TRBJ2-5
d_gene: TRBD2
len: 14
CDR3nt: TGCAGTGCTAGAGCCTGGCGGGGGGACAATGAGCGGTTCTTC
CDR3aa: CSARAWRGDNERFF

v_gene: TRBV12-3/TRBV12-4
abundance: many
j_gene: TRBJ1-1
d_gene: NA
len: 11
CDR3nt: TGTGCCAGCACCCTCGCCGCTGAAGCTTTCTTT
CDR3aa: CASTLAAEAFF

v_gene: TRBV3-1
abundance: NA
j_gene: TRBJ2-7
d_gene: TRBD2
len: 15
CDR3nt: TGTGCCAGCAGCCATCTGGCGGGAGCCCTCTGGGAGCAGTACTTC
CDR3aa: CASSHLAGALWEQYF

v_gene: TRBV19
abundance: NA
j_gene: TRBJ2-2
d_gene: NA
len: 16
CDR3nt: TGTGCCAGTAGTACCCCAGGGGAGAGCATCACCGGGGAGCTGTTTTTT
CDR3aa: CASSTPGESITGELFF

v_gene: TRBV6-1
abundance: many
j_gene: TRBJ2-1
d_gene: NA
len: 17
CDR3nt: TGTGCCAGCAGAACAGGAAAACCGGGACTCTCCTACAATGAGCAGTTCTTC
CDR3aa: CASRTGKPGLSYNEQFF

v_gene: TRBV6-1
abundance: NA
j_gene: TRBJ2-1
d_gene: NA
len: 17
CDR3nt: TGTGCCAGCAGACTCCCTACCCCCGGGAGAGTCATTAATGAGCAGTTCTTC
CDR3aa: CASRLPTPGRVINEQFF

v_gene: TRBV27
abundance: few
j_gene: TRBJ2-1
d_gene: TRBD1
len: 17
CDR3nt: TGTGCCAGCAGTTTAAGAAAGGACAGGGCCGATGTCCATGAGCAGTTCTTC
CDR3aa: CASSLRKDRADVHEQFF

v_gene: TRBV11-2
abundance: many
j_gene: TRBJ2-1
d_gene: TRBD2
len: 14
CDR3nt: TGTGCCAGCAGCCCGGGACTAGGCGTCAATGAGCAGTTCTTC
CDR3aa: CASSPGLGVNEQFF

v_gene: TRBV18
abundance: NA
j_gene: TRBJ1-1
d_gene: NA
len: 16
CDR3nt: TGTGCCAGCTCCGCAGTGGGAGCGTCTCGGGGCACTGAAGCTTTCTTT
CDR3aa: CASSAVGASRGTEAFF

v_gene: TRBV27
abundance: NA
j_gene: TRBJ2-2
d_gene: NA
len: 12
CDR3nt: TGTGCCAGCAGTTTATACCCCGGGGAGCTGTTTTTT
CDR3aa: CASSLYPGELFF

v_gene: TRBV28
abundance: many
j_gene: TRBJ2-1
d_gene: TRBD2
len: 18
CDR3nt: TGTGCCAGCAGCCCTACACCGGGACTAGAATCCCTCTACAATGAGCAGTTCTTC
CDR3aa: CASSPTPGLESLYNEQFF